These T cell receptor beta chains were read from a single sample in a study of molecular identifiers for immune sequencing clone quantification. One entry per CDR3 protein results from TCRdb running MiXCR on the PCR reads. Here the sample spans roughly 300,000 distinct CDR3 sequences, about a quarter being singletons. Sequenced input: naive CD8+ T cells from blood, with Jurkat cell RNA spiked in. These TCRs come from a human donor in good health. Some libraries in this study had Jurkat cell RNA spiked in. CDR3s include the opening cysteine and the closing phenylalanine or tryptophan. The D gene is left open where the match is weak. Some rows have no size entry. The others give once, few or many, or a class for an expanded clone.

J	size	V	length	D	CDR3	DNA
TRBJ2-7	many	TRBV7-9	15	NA	CASSLVARSSYEQYF	TGTGCCAGCAGCTTAGTAGCCCGGTCCTCCTACGAGCAGTACTTC
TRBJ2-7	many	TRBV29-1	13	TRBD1	CSVVGDRGNEQYF	TGCAGCGTCGTCGGGGACAGGGGTAACGAGCAGTACTTC
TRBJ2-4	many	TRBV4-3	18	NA	CASSQVFLANVAKNIQYF	TGCGCCAGCAGCCAAGTTTTTCTTGCAAATGTAGCCAAAAACATTCAGTACTTC
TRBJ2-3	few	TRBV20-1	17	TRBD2	CSVALAGGPVSTDTQYF	TGCAGTGTTGCCCTAGCGGGAGGGCCTGTAAGCACAGATACGCAGTATTTT
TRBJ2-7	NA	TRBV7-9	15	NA	CASSPPDRDHEEQYF	TGTGCCAGCAGCCCACCGGACCGGGACCATGAGGAGCAGTACTTC
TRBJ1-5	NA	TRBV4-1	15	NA	CASSPETPSNQSQHF	TGCGCCAGCAGCCCAGAGACACCTAGCAATCAGTCCCAGCATTTT
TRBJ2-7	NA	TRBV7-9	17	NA	CASSSLGGDSPLYEQYF	TGTGCCAGCAGCTCCCTAGGGGGGGACTCGCCCCTCTACGAGCAGTACTTC
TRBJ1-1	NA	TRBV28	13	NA	CASSLRRDTEAFF	TGTGCCAGCAGTTTACGAAGGGACACTGAAGCTTTCTTT
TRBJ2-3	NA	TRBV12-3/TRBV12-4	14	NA	CASSLIQSTDTQYF	TGTGCCAGCAGTTTAATCCAGAGCACAGATACGCAGTATTTT
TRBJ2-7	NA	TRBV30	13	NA	CAWSVGRTYEQYF	TGTGCCTGGAGTGTCGGACGGACCTACGAGCAGTACTTC
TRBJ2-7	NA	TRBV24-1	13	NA	CATSDRGRYEQYF	TGTGCCACCAGTGATCGTGGGAGGTACGAGCAGTACTTC
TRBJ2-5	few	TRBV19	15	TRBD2	CASTGLAGVFETQYF	TGTGCCAGTACTGGACTAGCGGGAGTATTCGAGACCCAGTACTTC
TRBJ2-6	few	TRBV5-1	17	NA	CASSLGGRSSGANVLTF	TGCGCCAGCAGCTTGGGCGGGCGTAGCTCTGGGGCCAACGTCCTGACTTTC
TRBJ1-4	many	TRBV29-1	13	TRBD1	CSVFDRGGEKLFF	TGCAGCGTCTTTGACAGGGGTGGTGAAAAACTGTTTTTT
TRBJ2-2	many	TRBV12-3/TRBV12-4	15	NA	CASSSSGRNTGELFF	TGTGCCAGCAGTAGTAGCGGAAGAAACACCGGGGAGCTGTTTTTT
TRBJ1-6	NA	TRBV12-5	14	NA	CASGLGDGHSPLHF	TGTGCTAGTGGTTTGGGGGACGGTCATTCACCCCTCCACTTT
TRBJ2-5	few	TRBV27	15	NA	CASSLSIQSQETQYF	TGTGCCAGCAGTTTATCGATCCAGAGTCAAGAGACCCAGTACTTC
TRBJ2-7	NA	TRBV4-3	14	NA	CASSQLVRHYEQYF	TGCGCCAGCAGCCAACTAGTTAGACACTACGAGCAGTACTTC
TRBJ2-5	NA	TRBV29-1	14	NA	CSVTPERGLETQYF	TGCAGCGTCACTCCCGAAAGGGGTTTAGAGACCCAGTACTTC
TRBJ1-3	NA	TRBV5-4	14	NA	CASSYDISGNTIYF	TGTGCCAGCAGCTACGACATCTCTGGAAACACCATATATTTT
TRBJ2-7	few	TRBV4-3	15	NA	CASSQDPGFSYEQYF	TGCGCCAGCAGCCAAGATCCAGGGTTCTCCTACGAGCAGTACTTC
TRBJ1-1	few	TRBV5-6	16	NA	CASSLSLGGLGTEAFF	TGTGCCAGCAGCTTGTCTTTAGGAGGGCTTGGCACTGAAGCTTTCTTT
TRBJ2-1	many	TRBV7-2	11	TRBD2	CASSNGLVLFF	TGTGCCAGCAGCAACGGACTAGTTCTGTTCTTC
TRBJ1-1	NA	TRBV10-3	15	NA	CAISESGAMNTEAFF	TGTGCCATCAGTGAGTCCGGGGCCATGAACACTGAAGCTTTCTTT
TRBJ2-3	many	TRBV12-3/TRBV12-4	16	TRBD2	CASRPSGGGGLGTQYF	TGTGCCAGCAGACCCTCCGGCGGGGGGGGTTTAGGTACGCAGTATTTT
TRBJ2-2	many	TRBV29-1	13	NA	CSVILEDTGELFF	TGCAGCGTCATCCTGGAGGACACCGGGGAGCTGTTTTTT
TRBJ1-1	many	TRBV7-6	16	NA	CASSLGTQSMNTEAFF	TGTGCCAGCAGCTTAGGTACCCAGTCCATGAACACTGAAGCTTTCTTT
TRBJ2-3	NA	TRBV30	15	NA	CAWSLVTGSTDTQYF	TGTGCCTGGAGTCTCGTGACGGGGAGCACAGATACGCAGTATTTT
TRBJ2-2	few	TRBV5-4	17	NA	CATDRREAATPTGELFF	TGTGCCACCGACCGGCGCGAGGCGGCCACTCCAACCGGGGAGCTGTTTTTT
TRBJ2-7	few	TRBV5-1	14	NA	CASSLETAFYEQYF	TGCGCCAGCAGCTTGGAGACTGCCTTCTACGAGCAGTACTTC
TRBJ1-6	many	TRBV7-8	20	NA	CASSSKISEDRSSYNSPLHF	TGTGCCAGCAGCTCCAAGATTTCGGAAGACAGGAGCTCCTATAATTCACCCCTCCACTTT
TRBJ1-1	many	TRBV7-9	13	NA	CASSPPGGSEAFF	TGTGCCAGCAGCCCCCCTGGGGGGTCTGAAGCTTTCTTT
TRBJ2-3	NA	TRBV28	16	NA	CASSLVQLTDTDTQYF	TGTGCCAGCAGTTTAGTACAGCTTACAGACACAGATACGCAGTATTTT
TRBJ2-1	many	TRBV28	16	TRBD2	CASSFLSSGIYNEQFF	TGTGCCAGCAGTTTCCTCTCTAGCGGGATTTACAATGAGCAGTTCTTC
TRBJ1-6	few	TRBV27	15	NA	CASSPHDASNSPLHF	TGTGCCAGCAGTCCCCACGACGCCAGCAATTCACCCCTCCACTTT
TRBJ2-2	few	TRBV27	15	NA	CASSSTQGGIGELFF	TGTGCCAGCAGTTCGACACAGGGGGGGATCGGGGAGCTGTTTTTT
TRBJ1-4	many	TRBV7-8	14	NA	CASSLRPGEEKLFF	TGTGCCAGCAGCTTAAGGCCAGGCGAAGAAAAACTGTTTTTT
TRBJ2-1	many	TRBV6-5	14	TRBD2	CASSYSAGGFEQFF	TGTGCCAGCAGTTACTCCGCGGGAGGGTTTGAGCAGTTCTTC
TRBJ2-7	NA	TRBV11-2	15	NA	CASSSTGRLSYEQYF	TGTGCCAGCAGCTCGACGGGGCGCCTCTCCTACGAGCAGTACTTC
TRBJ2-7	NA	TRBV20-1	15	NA	CGAPRGSEAPYEQYF	TGCGGTGCTCCCAGAGGATCCGAGGCACCCTACGAGCAGTACTTC
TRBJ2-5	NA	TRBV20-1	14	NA	CSAREGTPGETQYF	TGCAGTGCTAGAGAAGGGACCCCGGGAGAGACCCAGTACTTC
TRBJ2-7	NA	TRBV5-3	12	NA	CASSLLGAEQCF	TGTGCCAGCAGCTTGTTGGGTGCCGAGCAGTGCTTC
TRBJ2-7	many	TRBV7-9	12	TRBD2	CASSRGGYEQYF	TGTGCCAGCAGCCGGGGGGGGTACGAGCAGTACTTC
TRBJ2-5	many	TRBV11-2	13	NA	CASSSPLGETQYF	TGTGCCAGCAGCTCTCCCTTAGGAGAGACCCAGTACTTC
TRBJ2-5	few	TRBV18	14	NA	CASSPPSQQETQYF	TGTGCCAGCTCACCACCATCACAGCAAGAGACCCAGTACTTC
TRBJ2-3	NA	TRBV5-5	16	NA	CASSLYGGGTTDTQYF	TGTGCCAGCAGCTTGTATGGGGGAGGAACCACAGATACGCAGTATTTT
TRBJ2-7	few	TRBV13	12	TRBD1	CASSLGQGRQYF	TGTGCCAGCAGCCTCGGACAGGGGCGGCAGTACTTC
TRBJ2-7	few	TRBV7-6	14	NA	CASSPRGGWYERYF	TGTGCCAGCAGCCCTAGGGGGGGCTGGTACGAGCGGTACTTC
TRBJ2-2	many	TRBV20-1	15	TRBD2	CSARGLAENTGELFF	TGCAGTGCTAGAGGTCTAGCGGAGAACACCGGGGAGCTGTTTTTT
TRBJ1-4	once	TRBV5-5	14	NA	CASSPDQLGEKLFF	TGTGCCAGCAGCCCGGACCAACTAGGTGAAAAACTGTTTTTT
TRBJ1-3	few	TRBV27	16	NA	CASSLRPLGSGNTIYF	TGTGCCAGCAGTTTACGCCCGCTGGGGTCTGGAAACACCATATATTTT
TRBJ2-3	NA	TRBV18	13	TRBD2	CAAGGGRTDTQYF	TGTGCTGCGGGGGGAGGCCGCACAGATACGCAGTATTTT
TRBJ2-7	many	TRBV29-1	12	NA	CSVEGGRYGQYF	TGCAGCGTTGAAGGCGGAAGGTACGGGCAGTACTTC
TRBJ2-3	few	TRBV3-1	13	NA	CASSQEVEDTQYF	TGTGCCAGCAGCCAAGAGGTGGAAGATACGCAGTATTTT
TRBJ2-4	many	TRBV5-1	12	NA	CASSLEGGIQYF	TGCGCCAGCAGCTTGGAGGGGGGCATTCAGTACTTC
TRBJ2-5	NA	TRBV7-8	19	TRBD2	CASILALASGGIQKETQYF	TGTGCCAGCATCTTAGCGCTGGCTAGCGGGGGAATCCAAAAAGAGACCCAGTACTTC
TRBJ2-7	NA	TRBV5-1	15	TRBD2	CASSLGAGGLNEQYF	TGCGCCAGCAGCTTAGGGGCGGGAGGATTAAACGAGCAGTACTTC
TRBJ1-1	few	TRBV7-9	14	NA	CASSSGTSNTEAFF	TGTGCCAGCAGCTCGGGGACATCAAACACTGAAGCTTTCTTT
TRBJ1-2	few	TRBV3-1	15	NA	CASSQGSSSNYGYTF	TGTGCCAGCAGCCAAGGCAGTAGTTCTAACTATGGCTACACCTTC